The present T cell receptor (beta chain) was sequenced within a study of T-cell memory formation after mild COVID-19. Background on the study: TCR clusters mostly belonged to single donors.

TCRdb used MiXCR to reprocess the 5' RACE reads, holding one entry per CDR3 protein. The sample carries fewer than 200,000 distinct CDR3 sequences, over 20% recorded once. Findings and caveats of the study: Memory sampled before infection contained some responding clones, suggesting cross-reactive memory joined. Confirmation was lacking for SARS-CoV-2 specificity of second-wave clones that peaked on day 37.

The CDR3 extends over 13 amino acids. Germline V gene lookup returns CDR1 LNHDA and CDR2 SQIVND (reference sequence). Trimming pared 6 bases from V and 1 base from J, leaving 9 bases between. Worth noting for this clonotype: What it recognizes is unknown.

The sample comprised PBMCs or a T cell subset sorted from them (not recorded which). This TCR was recovered from an adult woman who had mild COVID-19 (a few samples of this study predate the infection). Cell type and time point are not known. V and J are TRBV19 and TRBJ2-5, with TRBD2 as a possible D gene (6 bases). The CDR3 DNA sequence: TGTGCCAGTAGAGGGCGGGGCCAAGAGACCCAGTACTTC. Amino acid sequence: CASRGRGQETQYF.